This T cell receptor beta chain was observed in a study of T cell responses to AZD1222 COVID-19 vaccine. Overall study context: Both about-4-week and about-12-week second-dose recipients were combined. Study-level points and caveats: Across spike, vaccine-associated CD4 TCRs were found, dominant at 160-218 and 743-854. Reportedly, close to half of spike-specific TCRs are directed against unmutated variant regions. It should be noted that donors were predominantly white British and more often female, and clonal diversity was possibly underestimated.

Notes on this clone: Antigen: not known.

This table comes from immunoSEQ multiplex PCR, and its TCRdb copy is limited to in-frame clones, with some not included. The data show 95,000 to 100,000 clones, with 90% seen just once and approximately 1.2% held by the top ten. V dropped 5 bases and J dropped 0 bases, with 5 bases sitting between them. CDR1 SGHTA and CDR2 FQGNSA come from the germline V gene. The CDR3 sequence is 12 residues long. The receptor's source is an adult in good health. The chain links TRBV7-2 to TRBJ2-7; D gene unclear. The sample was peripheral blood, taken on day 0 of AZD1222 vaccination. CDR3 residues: CASSVSSYEQYF. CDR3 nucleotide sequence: TGTGCCAGCAGCGTGAGCTCCTACGAGCAGTACTTC.